Listed here are 15 T cell receptor beta chains from one sample, sequenced in a study of cytomegalovirus exposure and HLA in healthy donors. Amplification used 60 Vbeta primers and 13 Jbeta primers. The method was immunoSEQ multiplex PCR; TCRdb's version includes in-frame clones alone and lacks a portion of them. The repertoire has around 250,000 clones, around 80% of them found once; the top ten carry about 8%. The specimen was PBMCs. Receptors were obtained from an older woman in good health and CMV-seropositive.

The chain recombines TRBV7-9 with TRBJ2-5; TRBD2 is a possible D gene (6 bases). V lost 6 bases to trimming and J lost 2 bases, with 13 bases between them. CDR1 SEHNR and CDR2 FQNEAQ come from the germline V gene (reference sequence). The CDR3 totals 14 residues. The CDR3 sequence is CASRRESLQETQYF. For the CDR3, the DNA is TGTGCCAGCAGACGGGAGTCCCTACAAGAGACCCAGTACTTC.

The chain uses TRBV18 and TRBJ2-1; 8 nucleotides align to TRBD1. Losses at the gene ends were 0 bases for V and 2 bases for J; bases not matched to a gene: 0. The CDR3 extends over 15 amino acids. Germline loops: CDR1 KGHSH, CDR2 LQKENI. CDR3 DNA: TGTGCCAGCTCACCACCGGGACAGGCCTACAATGAGCAGTTCTTC. Residues: CASSPPGQAYNEQFF.

The chain has TRBV7-8 and TRBJ1-5, with D hard to call. The V end was cut by 3 bases, the J end by 1 base, with 10 bases between. Germline CDR1 is SGHVS and CDR2 is FQNEAQ. CDR3 length: 15 amino acids. The CDR3: CASSFDTLSNQPQHF. For the CDR3, the DNA is TGTGCCAGCAGCTTTGACACCCTAAGCAATCAGCCCCAGCATTTT.

The rearrangement joins TRBV7-2 to TRBJ1-1; no reliable D call. The V gene's germline CDR1 is SGHTA and CDR2 FQGNSA. With 5 bases removed from V and 5 bases from J, the gap between germline ends came to 12 bases. The CDR3 consists of 13 residues. CDR3: CASSTARSTEAFF. As DNA, the CDR3 is TGTGCCAGCAGCACTGCAAGGAGTACTGAAGCTTTCTTT.

This chain connects TRBV10-3 to TRBJ2-1; 9 positions match TRBD1. Germline V CDR1 and CDR2: ENHRY, SYGVKD. Trimming removed 3 bases from V and 6 bases from J; junction bases left unmatched: 6. The CDR3 has 15 amino acids. CDR3 loop: CAISERTGEGNEQFF. As DNA, the CDR3 is TGTGCCATCAGTGAACGGACAGGGGAGGGCAATGAGCAGTTCTTC.

The genes are TRBV11-2 and TRBJ1-1; no clear D gene. Germline CDR1 is SGHAT and CDR2 is FQNNGV. Trimming left V 1 base short and J 2 bases short, with 8 bases between. This CDR3 has 14 amino acids. CDR3 DNA: TGTGCCAGCAGCTTAGCCGGCGGAAACACTGAAGCTTTCTTT. This encodes CASSLAGGNTEAFF.

The rearrangement links TRBV4-1 to TRBJ2-5; D perhaps matches TRBD1 (8 bases). The germline V gene has CDR1 MGHRA and CDR2 YSYEKL. Between the trimmed V and J ends, which lost 4 bases and 5 bases, there was a span of 17 bases. The CDR3 runs 15 residues. The CDR3 DNA reads TGCGCCAGCAGCCGTCCGGACAGGGAGGGGGAGACCCAGTACTTC. This translates into CASSRPDREGETQYF.

The gene calls are TRBV10-2 and TRBJ1-1; D may be TRBD1 (6 bases). The germline V gene has CDR1 WSHSY and CDR2 SAAADI. There are 12 residues in the CDR3. Trimming cost V 5 bases and J 5 bases, with 9 bases left between them. This CDR3 reads CASSYRATEAFF. The CDR3 DNA reads as TGCGCCAGCAGTTACAGGGCGACTGAAGCTTTCTTT.

V is TRBV28 and J is TRBJ2-5; TRBD1 might be the D (5 bases). This CDR3 region has 12 residues. Trimming took off 6 bases at V and 2 bases at J, with 7 bases between the two ends. Germline V gives CDR1 MDHEN, CDR2 SYDVKM. CDR3 region: CASRAGQETQYF. The CDR3 coding sequence is TGTGCCAGCAGGGCAGGGCAAGAGACCCAGTACTTC.

The genes are TRBV6-6 and TRBJ2-7; D remains unclear. The germline gives CDR1 MNHNY, CDR2 SVGAGI (reference sequence). The CDR3 is 12 residues long. V dropped 2 bases and J dropped 1 base, with 3 bases sitting between them. CDR3 bases: TGTGCCAGCAGTTACGTATCCTACGAGCAGTACTTC. Amino acid sequence: CASSYVSYEQYF.

The V gene is TRBV5-5, the J gene TRBJ2-2; weak D call: TRBD2 (6 bases). Germline V gene data show CDR1 as SGHKS and CDR2 as YYEKEE (reference sequence). V was cut by 2 bases and J by 5 bases, with 16 bases left in between. CDR3 length: 16 amino acids. The CDR3 region is CASSFVGDFRTGELFF. In nucleotides, the CDR3 is TGTGCCAGCAGCTTCGTGGGGGACTTCCGGACCGGGGAGCTGTTTTTT. Drawing the rest from reference TRBV5-5 and TRBJ2-2, the complete variable domain is DAGVTQSPTHLIKTRGQQVTLRCSPISGHKSVSWYQQVLGQGPQFIFQYYEKEERGRGNFPDRFSARQFPNYSSELNVNALLLGDSALYLCASSFVGDFRTGELFFGEGSRLTVL.

The chain joins TRBV6-6 to TRBJ2-7; D is perhaps TRBD2 (5 bases). The CDR3 runs 15 residues. CDR1 is MNHNY and CDR2 is SVGAGI in the germline V gene (reference sequence). Trimming stripped 6 bases from V and 0 bases from J, with 15 bases between. CDR3 amino acids: CASSPRESRSYEQYF. The CDR3 bases are TGTGCCAGCAGCCCGAGGGAGTCTCGCTCCTACGAGCAGTACTTC.

The V gene is TRBV5-1, the J gene TRBJ2-7, with 7 positions matching TRBD1. J was trimmed by 6 bases and V by 3 bases; bases with no gene match: 9. The CDR3 runs to 14 residues. CDR1 and CDR2 from the germline V gene are SGHRS and YFSETQ. The CDR3 nucleotides read TGCGCCAGCAGCTACGGGACAGTGGGAGTCGAGCAGTACTTC. This gives the protein CASSYGTVGVEQYF. Full variable domain (remainder filled in from reference TRBV5-1 and TRBJ2-7): KAGVTQTPRYLIKTRGQQVTLSCSPISGHRSVSWYQQTPGQGLQFLFEYFSETQRNKGNFPGRFSGRQFSNSRSEMNVSTLELGDSALYLCASSYGTVGVEQYFGPGTRLTVT.

Comments on this clone: The sample contains more than one DNA sequence encoding this CDR3. The chain employs TRBV5-6 and TRBJ1-1; TRBD1 might be the D (6 bases). The germline V gene encodes CDR1 SGHDT and CDR2 YYEEEE. The CDR3 spans 13 residues. V lost 0 bases and J lost 3, with 6 bases in between. The CDR3 DNA reads as TGTGCCAGCAGCTTGGACAGGGACACTGAAGCTTTCTTT. It yields the protein CASSLDRDTEAFF.

The rearrangement uses TRBV13 and TRBJ2-2; 8 nucleotides agree with TRBD1. The germline gives CDR1 PRHDT, CDR2 FYEKMQ (reference sequence). The CDR3 is 17 amino acids. The V and J ends lost 1 base and 3 bases, in that order; junction bases with no gene match: 7. The CDR3 is CASSLVTGGQYTGELFF. CDR3 bases: TGTGCCAGCAGCTTAGTTACAGGGGGACAATACACCGGGGAGCTGTTTTTT.